This TCR beta chain was profiled in a study of blood T cell repertoires in COVID-19. The CDR3 consists of 15 residues. The germline V gene encodes CDR1 MGHRA and CDR2 YSYEKL. V was pared by 4 bases and J by 0 bases, with 12 bases between. Produced via immunoSEQ multiplex PCR; TCRdb's table is partial and in-frame only. Seen here are 360,000 or so clones, 90% observed once, and the top ten hold approximately 7%. V is TRBV4-1 and J is TRBJ1-2; TRBD1 might be the D (5 bases). The TCR originated in a man between 18 and 29 years old with active or convalescent COVID-19. Sequencing was carried out using peripheral blood. CDR3 nucleotide sequence: TGCGCCAGCAGCCCCGGGGGGGGTTCTAACTATGGCTACACCTTC. Protein product: CASSPGGGSNYGYTF.